This T cell receptor (beta chain) originates from a study of T cells in Graves' hyperthyroidism and ophthalmopathy. Findings and caveats of the study: Also found in blood were most expanded thyroid clonotypes above 0.001. The model made its ophthalmopathy prediction, and onset followed a median around 6.5 months later.

Graves' hyperthyroidism qualified as stable when ophthalmopathy did not progress within 18 months. CDR1 SNHLY and CDR2 FYNNEI come from the germline V gene. V lost 7 bases and J lost 4, with 9 bases in between. The CDR3 has 12 amino acids. What was amplified from RNA transcripts were TCR beta CDR3 regions. Researchers ran a first-round RT-PCR on the TCR CDR3 using the HTBI primer set. Each CDR3 protein gets one entry after TCRdb re-called the multiplex PCR reads with MiXCR. The table lists a few hundred thousand distinct CDR3 sequences, roughly 21% of them singletons, with around 48% in the top ten. On this clonotype: Its matching antigen is unknown.

Sequenced: blood. The chain employs TRBV2 and TRBJ2-3; possible D gene TRBD2, 5 bases. The receptor comes from a woman aged 45-65 years with Graves' hyperthyroidism. CDR3 residues: CASMAGADTQYF. CDR3 nucleotide sequence: TGTGCCAGCATGGCCGGGGCAGATACGCAGTATTTT.